This note documents a single TCR beta chain sequence. This entry belongs to a study of T cell changes during pregnancy in multiple sclerosis. The CDR3 runs to 15 residues. Looked up from germline, CDR1 is SGHTA and CDR2 is FQGTGA. The V and J ends lost 5 bases and 3 bases, in that order; junction bases with no gene match: 6. Method: immunoSEQ multiplex PCR; TCRdb's copy keeps in-frame clones and lacks some. Of approximately 61,000 clones detected, 75% to 95% appear once; the ten largest clones hold about 3.8%. V and J are TRBV7-3 and TRBJ2-3; the match to TRBD2 covers 9 bases. The receptor was isolated from a female donor in good health, enrolled as a control in a pregnancy study. The source material was peripheral blood, sampled after pregnancy. Written as DNA, the CDR3 is TGTGCCAGCAGCATTAGCGGGAGTAGGACAGATACGCAGTATTTT. Its translation: CASSISGSRTDTQYF.